The T cell receptor beta chain under discussion was sequenced for a study of blood T cells in healthy people across ages. Combining a sample-barcoded 5' primer with a J-beta primer mix, a second PCR ran for roughly 7 to 11 cycles. TCRdb redid the calling of the 5' RACE reads with MiXCR, one entry per CDR3 protein. This sample has around 1,900,000 distinct CDR3 sequences, with 35% to 50% found just once. The CDR3 consists of 13 residues. V was shortened by 3 bases and J by 1 base, with 9 bases between the two germline ends. Germline V lookup: CDR1 DFQATT, CDR2 SNEGSKA (reference sequence). Sequencing used blood. This clonotype originated in a human donor in good health. The J gene is TRBJ2-5, the V gene TRBV20-1, with D unresolved. The CDR3 region is CSARAYGQETQYF. Written as DNA, the CDR3 is TGCAGTGCTAGGGCTTACGGCCAAGAGACCCAGTACTTC.